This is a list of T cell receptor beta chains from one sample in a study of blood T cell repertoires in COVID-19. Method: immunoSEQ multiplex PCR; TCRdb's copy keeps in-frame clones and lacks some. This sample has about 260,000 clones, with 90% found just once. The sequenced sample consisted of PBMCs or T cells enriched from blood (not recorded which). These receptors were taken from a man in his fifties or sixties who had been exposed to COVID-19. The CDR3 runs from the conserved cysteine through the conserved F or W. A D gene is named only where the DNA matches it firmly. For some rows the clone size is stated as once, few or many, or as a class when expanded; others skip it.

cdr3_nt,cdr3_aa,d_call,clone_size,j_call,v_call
TGCGCCAGCAGCTTTGGGCCAAGCCCTCCTAGCACAGATACGCAGTATTTT,CASSFGPSPPSTDTQYF,-,-,TRBJ2-3,TRBV5-1
TGTGCCAGCAGCTCTACAGGGGCCTCTAACTATGGCTACACCTTC,CASSSTGASNYGYTF,TRBD1,-,TRBJ1-2,TRBV7-9
TGTGCCAGCAGTTTAGAGGGTTTAATTGGCTACACCTTC,CASSLEGLIGYTF,-,-,TRBJ1-2,TRBV28
TGTGCCAGCTCCCCGGGAGGCCTCACTGAAGCTTTCTTT,CASSPGGLTEAFF,-,-,TRBJ1-1,TRBV18
TGTGCCAGCAGCTTAGGTCAGGGGTTCTACACCTTC,CASSLGQGFYTF,-,once,TRBJ1-2,TRBV7-2
TGTGCCACCAGTGACCCCGGGACAGCTGAAGCTTTCTTT,CATSDPGTAEAFF,TRBD1,-,TRBJ1-1,TRBV24-1
TGTGCCAGCAGTTTCTGGCAGAACTATGGCTACACCTTC,CASSFWQNYGYTF,-,few,TRBJ1-2,TRBV27
TGTGCCATCGAGGACAGGGGGCGTACTGAAGCTTTCTTT,CAIEDRGRTEAFF,TRBD1,-,TRBJ1-1,TRBV10-3
TGTGCCAGCAGCCAAACGGAGAGCAGATACAATGAGCAGTTCTTC,CASSQTESRYNEQFF,-,once,TRBJ2-1,TRBV3-1/TRBV3-2
TGTGCCTGGATCGACAGCTACTACGAGCAGTACTTC,CAWIDSYYEQYF,-,-,TRBJ2-7,TRBV30
TGTGCCAGCAGCAAACAGGGGAGTGACTACAATGAGCAGTTCTTC,CASSKQGSDYNEQFF,TRBD1,-,TRBJ2-1,TRBV6-5
TGTGCCAGCAGCACCCAATTCACACACCTTGGGTTCTTC,CASSTQFTHLGFF,-,-,TRBJ2-1,TRBV28
TGTGCCAGCAGCTTGGGGAGCTCTGGAAACACCATATATTTT,CASSLGSSGNTIYF,-,-,TRBJ1-3,TRBV11-2
TGTGCCAGCAGCTCTGGACTGAGCTCTGGAAACACCATATATTTT,CASSSGLSSGNTIYF,-,-,TRBJ1-3,TRBV5-4
TGTGCCACCAGTGATTCGGACAGACCCACTGAAGCTTTCTTT,CATSDSDRPTEAFF,-,-,TRBJ1-1,TRBV24-1
TGTGCCAGCAGCCAAGGACGTACCTCGGGGACCTACAATGAGCAGTTCTTC,CASSQGRTSGTYNEQFF,-,-,TRBJ2-1,TRBV3-1/TRBV3-2
TGTGCCAGCATCCCCAAGGAGAGGGGGCGGAATCAGCCCCAGCATTTT,CASIPKERGRNQPQHF,TRBD1,-,TRBJ1-5,TRBV28
TGTGCCAGCAGCAAAGACAGGGAGGGACAGGGGAAACAGCCCCAGCATTTT,CASSKDREGQGKQPQHF,-,-,TRBJ1-5,TRBV21-1
TGTGCCAGCAGCCCTTTCCCCGCGAATCCCTACAATGAGCAGTTCTTC,CASSPFPANPYNEQFF,-,-,TRBJ2-1,TRBV4-2
TGTGCCAGCAGCTTTTACCGACAGGGTTTGGAAGCTTTCTTT,CASSFYRQGLEAFF,TRBD1,-,TRBJ1-1,TRBV7-2
TGTGCCAGCAGCTTAGGAGACAGTTTTGGGGCTTTCTTT,CASSLGDSFGAFF,-,-,TRBJ1-1,TRBV7-9
TGCGCCAGCAGCGGGGGACAGCCTGGAAACACCATATATTTT,CASSGGQPGNTIYF,TRBD1,-,TRBJ1-3,TRBV5-1
TGTGCCAGCAGCAGTTATAGGAGGGGTGCGTGGGAGACCCAGTACTTC,CASSSYRRGAWETQYF,-,-,TRBJ2-5,TRBV6-2/TRBV6-3
TGTGCCAGCAGCCGCTCGGGACAATTGAACACTGAAGCTTTCTTT,CASSRSGQLNTEAFF,-,-,TRBJ1-1,TRBV13
TGTGCCAGCAGTTATCTTGACCGGAGACTGTTTTTT,CASSYLDRRLFF,-,-,TRBJ1-4,TRBV6-6
TGTGCCAGCAGACGCTCAGGCACAGATACGCAGTATTTT,CASRRSGTDTQYF,-,-,TRBJ2-3,TRBV6-5
TGTGCCAGCAGCTTAAATAGCGGGACGAACACCGGGGAGCTGTTTTTT,CASSLNSGTNTGELFF,TRBD2,-,TRBJ2-2,TRBV7-3
TGTGCCAGCAGCATCACAGGGCGGAACACTGAAGCTTTCTTT,CASSITGRNTEAFF,-,-,TRBJ1-1,TRBV9
TGTGCCAGCAGCTTATGGACAGCACGGTCAGATACGCAGTATTTT,CASSLWTARSDTQYF,-,-,TRBJ2-3,TRBV7-2
TGCGCCAGCAGCTTGAGCCCTTCGGGAGGTGCTAATGAAAAACTGTTTTTT,CASSLSPSGGANEKLFF,-,-,TRBJ1-4,TRBV5-1
TGTGCCATCAGTGAGCGGGTAGGGACAGGGGGCACTGAAGCTTTCTTT,CAISERVGTGGTEAFF,TRBD1,-,TRBJ1-1,TRBV10-3
TGTGCCAGCTCACCACCGGCGGGAAGGCACACTGAAGCTTTCTTT,CASSPPAGRHTEAFF,-,-,TRBJ1-1,TRBV18
TGCGCCAGCAGCCGAGACAGGGGAGCTGGTCAGCCCCAGCATTTT,CASSRDRGAGQPQHF,TRBD1,-,TRBJ1-5,TRBV4-1
TGCGCCAGCAGCTTGCTTGGCGGCTCTGGGGCCAACGTCCTGACTTTC,CASSLLGGSGANVLTF,-,-,TRBJ2-6,TRBV5-1
TGCAGCGTCCAAACAGGGGACGAGCAGTACTTC,CSVQTGDEQYF,TRBD1,-,TRBJ2-7,TRBV29-1